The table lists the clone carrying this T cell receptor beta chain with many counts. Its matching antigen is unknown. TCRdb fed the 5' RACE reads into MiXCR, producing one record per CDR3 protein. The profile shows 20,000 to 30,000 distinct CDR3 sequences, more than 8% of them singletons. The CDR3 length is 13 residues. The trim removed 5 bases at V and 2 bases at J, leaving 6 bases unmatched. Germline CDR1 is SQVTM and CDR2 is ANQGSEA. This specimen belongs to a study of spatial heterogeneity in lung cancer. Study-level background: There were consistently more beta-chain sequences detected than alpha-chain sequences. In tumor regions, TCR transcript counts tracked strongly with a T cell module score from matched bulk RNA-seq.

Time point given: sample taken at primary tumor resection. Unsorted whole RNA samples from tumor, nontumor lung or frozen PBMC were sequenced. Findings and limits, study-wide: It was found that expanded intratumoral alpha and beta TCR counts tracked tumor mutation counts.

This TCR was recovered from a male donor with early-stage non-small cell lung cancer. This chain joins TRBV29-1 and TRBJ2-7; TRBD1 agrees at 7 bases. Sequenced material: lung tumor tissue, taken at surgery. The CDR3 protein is CSVSGTVTYEQYF. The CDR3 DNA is TGCAGCGTTTCCGGGACAGTCACCTACGAGCAGTACTTC.